Listed below are T cell receptor beta chains from one sample, sequenced in a study of OX40 agonist ivuxolimab in advanced cancers. The repertoire was sequenced with immunoSEQ multiplex PCR; TCRdb's copy has only in-frame clones and lacks some. The repertoire holds about 51,000 clones, around 84% seen once, with under 30% in the top ten. The sequencing here drew on CD4+ or CD8+ T cells sorted from blood, taken in a trial of the OX40 agonist ivuxolimab. These receptors all stem from an adult with an advanced solid tumor such as melanoma, head and neck, liver or kidney cancer. Both conserved end residues are part of each CDR3. D genes are given only for firm matches. Clone size is stated in some rows and not others, as once, few, many or a class when expanded.

V gene: TRBV4-3
J gene: TRBJ1-3
clone size: -
D gene: -
CDR3 protein: CASSLTGTGGNTIYF
CDR3 DNA: TGCGCCAGCAGCCTTACAGGGACGGGGGGAAACACCATATATTTT

V gene: TRBV7-9
J gene: TRBJ2-1
clone size: -
D gene: TRBD2
CDR3 protein: CASSLVLAGGSNEQFF
CDR3 DNA: TGTGCCAGCAGCTTAGTTTTAGCGGGGGGCTCCAATGAGCAGTTCTTC

V gene: TRBV4-2
J gene: TRBJ2-7
clone size: few
D gene: -
CDR3 protein: CASSQGSYEQYF
CDR3 DNA: TGTGCCAGCAGCCAAGGGTCCTACGAGCAGTACTTC

V gene: TRBV19
J gene: TRBJ1-2
clone size: -
D gene: -
CDR3 protein: CASSPFQAYGYTF
CDR3 DNA: TGTGCCAGTAGTCCCTTTCAGGCCTATGGCTACACCTTC

V gene: TRBV27
J gene: TRBJ2-1
clone size: once
D gene: -
CDR3 protein: CASSSYRGLDEQFF
CDR3 DNA: TGTGCCAGCAGTTCATACAGGGGACTCGATGAGCAGTTCTTC

V gene: TRBV9
J gene: TRBJ1-2
clone size: -
D gene: TRBD1
CDR3 protein: CASSVLTGDLYGYTF
CDR3 DNA: TGTGCCAGCAGCGTATTGACAGGGGATTTGTACGGCTACACCTTC

V gene: TRBV4-1
J gene: TRBJ1-1
clone size: -
D gene: TRBD1
CDR3 protein: CASSQVLGGAVNTEAFF
CDR3 DNA: TGCGCCAGCAGCCAAGTTCTAGGGGGCGCAGTGAACACTGAAGCTTTCTTT

V gene: TRBV27
J gene: TRBJ2-3
clone size: -
D gene: TRBD2
CDR3 protein: CASSLVAGGTDTQYF
CDR3 DNA: TGTGCCAGCAGTTTAGTAGCGGGCGGCACAGATACGCAGTATTTT

V gene: TRBV10-2
J gene: TRBJ2-7
clone size: -
D gene: TRBD2
CDR3 protein: CASSDGSGTTYEQYF
CDR3 DNA: TGCGCCAGCAGTGACGGTAGCGGGACCACCTACGAGCAGTACTTC

V gene: TRBV5-1
J gene: TRBJ2-2
clone size: -
D gene: -
CDR3 protein: CASSLEAVVAGELFF
CDR3 DNA: TGCGCCAGCAGCTTGGAAGCGGTAGTTGCCGGGGAGCTGTTTTTT

V gene: TRBV27
J gene: TRBJ2-7
clone size: many
D gene: TRBD2
CDR3 protein: CASSFSGGFPYEQYF
CDR3 DNA: TGTGCCAGCAGTTTCTCGGGGGGATTCCCCTACGAGCAGTACTTC

V gene: TRBV30
J gene: TRBJ1-2
clone size: -
D gene: -
CDR3 protein: CAWIGLPGWNYGYTF
CDR3 DNA: TGTGCCTGGATCGGGTTGCCAGGGTGGAACTATGGCTACACCTTC

V gene: TRBV28
J gene: TRBJ1-4
clone size: -
D gene: -
CDR3 protein: CASISGDATNEKLFF
CDR3 DNA: TGTGCCAGCATCTCTGGGGATGCAACTAATGAAAAACTGTTTTTT

V gene: TRBV25-1
J gene: TRBJ2-7
clone size: -
D gene: TRBD1
CDR3 protein: CASSAATGTGSYEQYF
CDR3 DNA: TGTGCCAGCAGTGCGGCCACCGGGACAGGGTCCTACGAGCAGTACTTC

V gene: TRBV30
J gene: TRBJ2-2
clone size: few
D gene: -
CDR3 protein: CAWSTLVDRGGELFF
CDR3 DNA: TGTGCCTGGAGTACCCTTGTTGACCGTGGCGGGGAGCTGTTTTTT

V gene: TRBV7-9
J gene: TRBJ2-1
clone size: -
D gene: -
CDR3 protein: CASSLGRNEQFF
CDR3 DNA: TGTGCCAGCAGCTTAGGGCGTAATGAGCAGTTCTTC

V gene: TRBV15
J gene: TRBJ2-2
clone size: few
D gene: -
CDR3 protein: CATRGPDGGVGGELFF
CDR3 DNA: TGTGCCACCAGGGGGCCGGACGGCGGAGTCGGCGGGGAGCTGTTTTTT

V gene: TRBV5-6
J gene: TRBJ2-1
clone size: -
D gene: TRBD1
CDR3 protein: CASSPTGINEQFF
CDR3 DNA: TGTGCCAGCAGCCCGACAGGGATCAATGAGCAGTTCTTC

V gene: TRBV9
J gene: TRBJ2-5
clone size: once
D gene: -
CDR3 protein: CASSQQGWETQYF
CDR3 DNA: TGTGCCAGCAGTCAACAGGGCTGGGAGACCCAGTACTTC

V gene: TRBV6-5
J gene: TRBJ1-4
clone size: -
D gene: -
CDR3 protein: CASSYSNEKLFF
CDR3 DNA: TGTGCCAGCAGTTACAGTAATGAAAAACTGTTTTTT

V gene: TRBV27
J gene: TRBJ2-7
clone size: once
D gene: TRBD2
CDR3 protein: CASSLGLAGRLYEQYF
CDR3 DNA: TGTGCCAGCAGTCTTGGACTAGCGGGAAGGTTGTACGAGCAGTACTTC

V gene: TRBV2
J gene: TRBJ2-7
clone size: -
D gene: TRBD2
CDR3 protein: CASSISGEPSYEQYF
CDR3 DNA: TGTGCCAGCAGCATAAGCGGGGAACCCTCCTACGAGCAGTACTTC

V gene: TRBV27
J gene: TRBJ1-5
clone size: -
D gene: -
CDR3 protein: CASSLGRNQPQHF
CDR3 DNA: TGTGCCAGCAGTTTAGGTCGCAATCAGCCCCAGCATTTT

V gene: TRBV10-2
J gene: TRBJ1-2
clone size: -
D gene: -
CDR3 protein: CASSEPQGGYTF
CDR3 DNA: TGTGCCAGCAGTGAGCCCCAGGGGGGCTACACCTTC

V gene: TRBV11-2
J gene: TRBJ2-1
clone size: once
D gene: -
CDR3 protein: CASSSPNEQFF
CDR3 DNA: TGTGCCAGCAGCTCCCCCAATGAGCAGTTCTTC

V gene: TRBV11-2
J gene: TRBJ2-1
clone size: -
D gene: TRBD2
CDR3 protein: CASRPGLAPRNEQFF
CDR3 DNA: TGTGCCAGCAGGCCGGGACTAGCGCCGCGGAATGAGCAGTTCTTC

V gene: TRBV7-8
J gene: TRBJ2-3
clone size: -
D gene: TRBD2
CDR3 protein: CASIPLAGGPPSTDTQYF
CDR3 DNA: TGTGCCAGCATCCCACTAGCGGGAGGGCCGCCGAGCACAGATACGCAGTATTTT

V gene: TRBV11-2
J gene: TRBJ2-5
clone size: -
D gene: -
CDR3 protein: CASSSRTEQETQYF
CDR3 DNA: TGTGCCAGCAGCTCCCGGACGGAGCAAGAGACCCAGTACTTC

V gene: TRBV10-1
J gene: TRBJ2-5
clone size: -
D gene: -
CDR3 protein: CASSGSTQETQYF
CDR3 DNA: TGCGCCAGCAGTGGGTCTACCCAAGAGACCCAGTACTTC

V gene: TRBV27
J gene: TRBJ2-1
clone size: -
D gene: TRBD2
CDR3 protein: CASSLSGLAANEQFF
CDR3 DNA: TGTGCCAGCAGTTTATCCGGACTAGCGGCCAATGAGCAGTTCTTC

V gene: TRBV7-3
J gene: TRBJ1-2
clone size: -
D gene: -
CDR3 protein: CASSLSGGGYGYTF
CDR3 DNA: TGTGCCAGCAGCTTGTCCGGAGGGGGCTATGGCTACACCTTC

V gene: TRBV7-3
J gene: TRBJ2-2
clone size: many
D gene: TRBD1
CDR3 protein: CASSPSTGLAGELFF
CDR3 DNA: TGTGCCAGCAGCCCCTCGACAGGGCTCGCCGGGGAGCTGTTTTTT

V gene: TRBV19
J gene: TRBJ2-6
clone size: -
D gene: -
CDR3 protein: CASSPVISSGANVLTF
CDR3 DNA: TGTGCCAGTAGTCCCGTCATTAGCTCTGGGGCCAACGTCCTGACTTTC

V gene: TRBV28
J gene: TRBJ2-1
clone size: -
D gene: TRBD2
CDR3 protein: CASSFAGGPLGNEQFF
CDR3 DNA: TGTGCCAGCAGTTTCGCGGGAGGGCCTTTAGGCAATGAGCAGTTCTTC

V gene: TRBV7-2
J gene: TRBJ2-7
clone size: -
D gene: TRBD1
CDR3 protein: CASSFGTGHEQYF
CDR3 DNA: TGTGCCAGCAGCTTTGGGACAGGCCACGAGCAGTACTTC

V gene: TRBV30
J gene: TRBJ2-2
clone size: once
D gene: -
CDR3 protein: CAGKRSGAGELFF
CDR3 DNA: TGTGCCGGGAAAAGATCTGGGGCCGGGGAGCTGTTTTTT

V gene: TRBV19
J gene: TRBJ1-2
clone size: few
D gene: -
CDR3 protein: CASSAPTGFWSGYTF
CDR3 DNA: TGTGCCAGTAGTGCCCCTACCGGGTTCTGGTCTGGCTACACCTTC

V gene: TRBV4-1
J gene: TRBJ2-7
clone size: -
D gene: -
CDR3 protein: CASSLHSSGSAYEQYF
CDR3 DNA: TGCGCCAGCAGCCTTCATTCGTCTGGGAGCGCCTACGAGCAGTACTTC

V gene: TRBV2
J gene: TRBJ1-1
clone size: -
D gene: -
CDR3 protein: CASMGEDGNTEAFF
CDR3 DNA: TGTGCCAGCATGGGAGAGGACGGGAACACTGAAGCTTTCTTT

V gene: TRBV5-6
J gene: TRBJ2-7
clone size: few
D gene: -
CDR3 protein: CASSLDPDSYEQYF
CDR3 DNA: TGTGCCAGCAGCTTGGACCCGGACTCCTACGAGCAGTACTTC

V gene: TRBV9
J gene: TRBJ2-1
clone size: -
D gene: -
CDR3 protein: CASSPGVGDNEQFF
CDR3 DNA: TGTGCCAGCAGCCCTGGAGTCGGGGACAATGAGCAGTTCTTC

V gene: TRBV27
J gene: TRBJ1-2
clone size: -
D gene: -
CDR3 protein: CASSSVDGSNYGYTF
CDR3 DNA: TGTGCCAGCAGTTCCGTGGACGGGTCTAACTATGGCTACACCTTC

V gene: TRBV14
J gene: TRBJ2-7
clone size: -
D gene: TRBD2
CDR3 protein: CASSRKGTSVNYEQYF
CDR3 DNA: TGTGCCAGCAGCCGAAAAGGGACTAGCGTGAACTACGAGCAGTACTTC

V gene: TRBV30
J gene: TRBJ2-3
clone size: -
D gene: TRBD1
CDR3 protein: CAWSPGTGGGGTDTQYF
CDR3 DNA: TGTGCCTGGAGTCCCGGGACAGGGGGCGGGGGCACAGATACGCAGTATTTT

V gene: TRBV5-6
J gene: TRBJ2-1
clone size: -
D gene: -
CDR3 protein: CASSSLQLVVDEQFF
CDR3 DNA: TGTGCCAGCAGCTCCCTTCAATTGGTGGTCGATGAGCAGTTCTTC

V gene: TRBV18
J gene: TRBJ2-1
clone size: -
D gene: -
CDR3 protein: CASSPPSGEHYNEQFF
CDR3 DNA: TGTGCCAGCTCACCACCGTCCGGGGAACACTACAATGAGCAGTTCTTC

V gene: TRBV19
J gene: TRBJ2-1
clone size: -
D gene: TRBD2
CDR3 protein: CASSIRASGNNEQFF
CDR3 DNA: TGTGCCAGTAGTATACGGGCTAGCGGGAACAATGAGCAGTTCTTC

V gene: TRBV27
J gene: TRBJ2-1
clone size: -
D gene: -
CDR3 protein: CASSLEFSYNEQFF
CDR3 DNA: TGTGCCAGCAGTTTAGAATTTTCCTACAATGAGCAGTTCTTC

V gene: TRBV5-4
J gene: TRBJ2-7
clone size: -
D gene: TRBD2
CDR3 protein: CASSVTSGGADEQYF
CDR3 DNA: TGTGCCAGCAGCGTAACTAGCGGGGGGGCCGACGAGCAGTACTTC

V gene: TRBV28
J gene: TRBJ1-5
clone size: few
D gene: TRBD1
CDR3 protein: CAGKGAGSIGNQPQHF
CDR3 DNA: TGTGCCGGCAAGGGGGCAGGGAGTATTGGCAATCAGCCCCAGCATTTT

V gene: TRBV9
J gene: TRBJ2-1
clone size: -
D gene: TRBD2
CDR3 protein: CASTRLAGGSYNEQFF
CDR3 DNA: TGTGCCAGCACCCGACTAGCGGGAGGCTCCTACAATGAGCAGTTCTTC

V gene: TRBV21-1
J gene: TRBJ2-6
clone size: -
D gene: -
CDR3 protein: CASSHSSGANVLTF
CDR3 DNA: TGTGCCAGCAGCCACAGCTCTGGGGCCAACGTCCTGACTTTC

V gene: TRBV5-4
J gene: TRBJ2-1
clone size: -
D gene: TRBD2
CDR3 protein: CASTLTTSGFYNEQFF
CDR3 DNA: TGTGCCAGCACCCTCACGACTAGCGGATTCTACAATGAGCAGTTCTTC

V gene: TRBV19
J gene: TRBJ2-5
clone size: -
D gene: TRBD2
CDR3 protein: CASSIGGGPQETQYF
CDR3 DNA: TGTGCCAGTAGTATCGGGGGGGGACCACAAGAGACCCAGTACTTC

V gene: TRBV18
J gene: TRBJ1-1
clone size: -
D gene: -
CDR3 protein: CASSWGTEAFF
CDR3 DNA: TGTGCCAGCTCATGGGGCACTGAAGCTTTCTTT

V gene: TRBV4-1
J gene: TRBJ2-1
clone size: -
D gene: TRBD2
CDR3 protein: CASSQVNSGGTYEQFF
CDR3 DNA: TGCGCCAGCAGCCAAGTTAACAGCGGGGGCACCTATGAGCAGTTCTTC

V gene: TRBV7-9
J gene: TRBJ1-2
clone size: -
D gene: -
CDR3 protein: CASSPWGYGYTF
CDR3 DNA: TGTGCCAGCAGCCCCTGGGGTTATGGCTACACCTTC

V gene: TRBV7-9
J gene: TRBJ2-7
clone size: -
D gene: -
CDR3 protein: CASSSTGSRGYEQYF
CDR3 DNA: TGTGCCAGCAGCTCTACTGGGTCAAGGGGCTACGAGCAGTACTTC